This T cell receptor (beta chain) originates from a study of human T cells and chemical hapten exposure. V was clipped by 8 bases and J by 5 bases; unmatched bases: 13. Germline V gene sequence: CDR1 SEHNR, CDR2 FQNEAQ (reference sequence). This CDR3 contains 15 residues. The sample's time point: patch test 1, 2 weeks after DPC sensitization. Noted treatment: therapeutic diphenylcyclopropenone sensitization with weekly scalp DPC. This clonotype was observed a handful of times. Each CDR3 protein gets one entry after TCRdb re-called the RACE reads with MiXCR. The data contain some 340,000 distinct CDR3 sequences, roughly 6.9% of them seen just once; the ten biggest clones take up less than 10%.

The receptor was derived from a woman aged 18-35 years with alopecia areata. Some clones in this sample may be carry-over from other donors' samples. The chain carries TRBV7-9 and TRBJ2-3; 7 nucleotides line up with TRBD1. Sequencing used whole blood, obtained in connection with sensitization to the hapten diphenylcyclopropenone (DPC). CDR3 residues: CASARGRGPKDTQYF. The CDR3 DNA follows: TGTGCCAGCGCTAGGGGAAGGGGGCCGAAAGATACGCAGTATTTT.